This TCR beta chain was identified in a study of CD8+ T cells in alopecia areata. General observations from the study: Scalp clonality decreased significantly with tofacitinib, and so did expanded CD8+ clones among the top 100.

Noted treatment: oral pan-JAK inhibitor, 5-10 mg twice daily. This clone was seen ten or more times. Its target is unknown. The V end was cut by 6 bases, the J end by 1 base, with 10 bases between. This CDR3 comprises 15 residues. Germline lookup yields CDR1 KGHSH and CDR2 LQKENI. cDNA prepared by RNA extraction and subsequent reverse transcription served as the template for sequencing. Produced via immunoSEQ multiplex PCR; TCRdb's table is partial and in-frame only. The top ten clones hold roughly 1.5% of a sample with 200,000 to 250,000 clones, about 57% of them seen once. This specimen was CD4+ T cells sorted from blood, taken at week 4, from a patient treated with tofacitinib. This receptor was identified in a human donor with alopecia areata. This sequence joins TRBV18 and TRBJ2-6; no clear D. CDR3 protein: CASSHSESGANVLTF. The CDR3 nucleotides read TGTGCCAGCTCCCACTCCGAGTCTGGGGCCAACGTCCTGACTTTC. Drawing the rest from reference TRBV18 and TRBJ2-6, the complete variable domain is NAGVMQNPRHLVRRRGQEARLRCSPMKGHSHVYWYRQLPEEGLKFMVYLQKENIIDESGMPKERFSAEFPKEGPSILRIQQVVRGDSAAYFCASSHSESGANVLTFGAGSRLTVL.